The 3 T cell receptor beta chains below come from one sample, sequenced in a study of blood T cells in healthy people across ages. A second PCR, run for about 7 to 11 cycles, used a sample-barcoded 5' primer plus a J-beta primer mix. TCRdb re-called the 5' RACE reads through MiXCR, storing one row per CDR3 protein. The sample comprises about 640,000 distinct CDR3 sequences, 58% of which are singletons, and 35% to 40% rests with the top ten. The sequenced sample was blood. The receptors stem from a man between 60 and 70 years old in good health.

The CDR3 region has the DNA TGTGCCAGCAGCTGTCAGGGGGCGCAGGACCTTTTAGCCAAAAACATTCAGTACTTC. Translated, it gives CASSCQGAQDLLAKNIQYF. J is TRBJ2-4 and V is TRBV21-1; the table gives TRBD1 as D, unverified against the DNA. TRBV21-1 is described as a pseudogene. CDR3 length equals 19 residues.

A few counts support this clonotype. The chain joins TRBV28 to TRBJ2-5, with D perhaps matching TRBD1 (6 bases). Between the trimmed V and J ends, which lost 4 bases and 11 bases, there was a span of 17 bases. There are 13 residues in the CDR3. Germline CDR1 MDHEN, CDR2 SYDVKM. CDR3 sequence: CASSSQGLGEQYF. CDR3 in DNA: TGTGCCAGCAGTTCCCAGGGGCTCGGAGAGCAGTACTTC. Filled out from reference TRBV28 and TRBJ2-5, the complete variable domain reads DVKVTQSSRYLVKRTGEKVFLECVQDMDHENMFWYRQDPGLGLRLIYFSYDVKMKEKGDIPEGYSVSREKKERFSLILESASTNQTSMYLCASSSQGLGEQYFGPGTRLLVL.

Comments on this clonotype: A junction boundary mismatches the germline segment, possibly from a read error. This sequence joins TRBV5-1 and TRBJ2-3; D assignment may be TRBD1 or TRBD2 (6 bases each). The germline CDR1 and CDR2 sequences are SGHRS and YFSETQ. The CDR3 covers 14 residues. CDR3 residues: CASSSGGPADTRYF. CDR3 nucleotide sequence: TGCGCCAGCAGCTCCGGGGGCCCGGCAGATACGCGGTATTTT.